This T cell receptor beta chain was captured by sequencing in a study of Graves' ophthalmopathy and Graves' hyperthyroidism. Background on the study: Before any treatment was given, at initial diagnosis, peripheral blood was collected. Whole-study findings and limits: Predictions made by the model for ophthalmopathy progression reached approximately 70% sensitivity and around 73% specificity. Among expanded thyroid clonotypes above 0.001 frequency, most also occurred in blood.

The CDR3 covers 15 residues. Germline CDR1 SGHTA, CDR2 FQGNSA. Trimming stripped 5 bases from V and 2 bases from J, with 15 bases between. Moderate-to-severe activity, CAS ≥3, NOSPECS ≥4 and a duration under 3 months were seen in donors with ophthalmopathy. This clonotype showed up many times. The antigen remains unidentified. RNA transcripts provided the template for amplifying TCR beta CDR3 regions. RT-PCR with HTBI primers came first, then second-round multiplex PCR. TCRdb re-called the multiplex PCR reads with MiXCR, one entry per CDR3 protein. The sample consists of about 170,000 distinct CDR3 sequences, 37% of them appearing once.

The sequence was collected from a woman aged 40-49 years with Graves' ophthalmopathy. The source material was peripheral blood. The chain uses TRBV7-2 and TRBJ2-5; D is undetermined. The CDR3, as DNA: TGTGCCAGCAGCCCCCAGTACAGAAGACAAGAGACCCAGTACTTC. Translated, it gives CASSPQYRRQETQYF.